One sample yielded the 17 T cell receptor beta chains listed below, sequenced in a study of T cells in women clearing cervical HPV infection. Repertoires were generated with immunoSEQ multiplex PCR, while TCRdb's copy carries only in-frame clones and drops some. The repertoire table contains nearly 20,000 clones. Sequencing used blood buffy coat. These receptors originate from a woman aged 18 to 69 with a cervical HPV16 infection that either progressed to CIN3+ or cleared (not recorded which).

Remarks on this clone: The read halts 3 residues ahead of the CDR3 end, with the missing end drawn from the germline J gene. The V and J genes are TRBV29-1 and TRBJ1-1; D not resolved. In germline, CDR1 is SQVTM, CDR2 ANQGSEA. Trimming pared 7 bases from V and 1 base from J, leaving 7 bases between. The CDR3 extends over 11 amino acids. The CDR3: CSARENTEAFF. CDR3 DNA (partial): TGCAGCGCGCGGGAGAACACTGAA.

About this clone: Read sequence stops 3 residues before the CDR3 end, and the germline J gene provides the missing end. This chain uses TRBV18 with TRBJ2-3; 8 positions agree with TRBD2. The CDR3 runs to 17 residues. Losses at the gene ends were 3 bases for V and 0 bases for J; bases not matched to a gene: 8. Germline assignment: CDR1 KGHSH and CDR2 LQKENI. CDR3 sequence: CASSPLLGGGSTDTQYF. The part of the CDR3 DNA that was read is TGTGCCAGCTCACCCCTCCTTGGCGGGGGGAGCACAGATACG.

As for this clone: The read ends 3 residues early relative to the CDR3; the germline J gene fills the gap. The rearrangement links TRBV30 to TRBJ1-4; 9 nucleotides match TRBD1. Germline V CDR1 and CDR2: GTSNPN, SVGIG (reference sequence). The CDR3 contains 18 residues. The trim removed 3 bases at V and 1 base at J, leaving 12 bases unmatched. The part of the CDR3 DNA that was read is TGTGCCTGGAGGGCCTGGGGACAGGGTCGGGGAACTAATGAAAAA. Translating it yields CAWRAWGQGRGTNEK. The whole CDR3 reads CAWRAWGQGRGTNEKLFF.

For this clone: The read ends 3 residues before the CDR3 terminus; that terminus is restored from the germline J gene. The rearrangement joins TRBV5-1 to TRBJ2-3, with TRBD2 matching over 7 bases. There are 14 residues in the CDR3. V lost 7 bases and J lost 3; bases outside the gene matches: 8. CDR1 and CDR2 from the germline V gene are SGHRS and YFSETQ. The covered CDR3 bases are TGCGCCAGCGGGGGGGTATCAGTAACAGATACG. Translating it yields CASGGVSVTDT. In full, the CDR3 is CASGGVSVTDTQYF.

Of note for this clone: The CDR3 extends 3 residues past the end of the read, so its final part is completed from the germline J gene. The rearrangement uses TRBV12-3 or TRBV12-4 and TRBJ1-1; D is uncertain. The length of the CDR3 is 11 residues. Trimming pared 1 base from V and 6 bases from J, leaving 3 bases between. The CDR3 DNA, read in part, is TGTGCCAGCAGTTTAGGGCCTGAA. Translation: CASSLGPE. The full CDR3 protein reads CASSLGPEAFF.

Details on this clone: The read falls 3 residues short of the CDR3 end, and the missing part is taken from the germline J gene. The chain joins TRBV29-1 to TRBJ1-2; the D gene is possibly TRBD1 (5 bases). The CDR3 loop spans 11 amino acids. From germline, CDR1 is SQVTM and CDR2 ANQGSEA. CDR3 DNA, as far as it was read: TGCAGCGTTGACAGGGTGTCCGGC. This translates into CSVDRVSG. The full-length CDR3 reads as CSVDRVSGYTF.

Notes on this clone: Read sequence stops 3 residues before the CDR3 end, and the germline J gene provides the missing end. The chain couples TRBV5-1 to TRBJ1-3; 10 bases map to TRBD1. V was pared by 5 bases and J by 2 bases, with 4 bases of the junction left unmatched. The CDR3 is 15 residues long. The germline V gene encodes CDR1 SGHRS and CDR2 YFSETQ. Incomplete CDR3 DNA: TGCGCCAGCAGACGTGACAGGGGGCCTGGAAACACC. Translating it yields CASRRDRGPGNT. The full CDR3 is CASRRDRGPGNTIYF.

The CDR3 sequence is CASSQDRADTEAFF. CDR3 bases read: TGTGCCAGCAGTCAAGACAGGGCCGACACTGAA. The chain uses TRBV28 and TRBJ1-1, with 7 bases fitting TRBD1. The CDR3 extends 3 residues past the end of the read, so its final part is completed from the germline J gene. CDR3 length: 14 amino acids. CDR1 is MDHEN and CDR2 is SYDVKM in the germline V gene. Trimming at V came to 5 bases and at J to 3 bases, leaving 6 bases not matched to a gene.

Judged by frequency, this clone is medium-sized. The CDR3 extends 3 residues past the end of the read, so its final part is completed from the germline J gene. The chain couples TRBV2 to TRBJ1-1; tentatively, D is TRBD1 (5 bases). Between the trimmed V and J ends, which lost 4 bases and 4 bases, there was a span of 13 bases. The CDR3 loop spans 14 amino acids. Germline CDR1 SNHLY, CDR2 FYNNEI. CDR3 sequence reads: CASSVQERVTEAFF. CDR3 DNA, as far as it was read: TGTGCCAGCAGTGTACAGGAGCGGGTCACTGAA. Variable domain in full (rest from reference TRBV2 and TRBJ1-1): EPEVTQTPSHQVTQMGQEVILRCVPISNHLYFYWYRQILGQKVEFLVSFYNNEISEKSEIFDDQFSVERPDGSNFTLKIRSTKLEDSAMYFCASSVQERVTEAFFGQGTRLTVV.

A remark on this clone: The read ends 3 residues shy of where the CDR3 ends; the end is completed using the germline J gene. The chain employs TRBV29-1 and TRBJ2-1; TRBD2 agrees at 11 bases. Trimming took 2 bases from V and 7 from J; bases not matched to a gene: 10. The CDR3 extends over 16 amino acids. Looked up from germline, CDR1 is SQVTM and CDR2 is ANQGSEA. The CDR3: CSVETLTSGATNEQFF. The CDR3 DNA, read in part, is TGCAGCGTTGAAACCCTGACTAGCGGGGCTACAAATGAG.

About this clone itself: The read stops 3 residues short of the end of the CDR3; the missing end is completed from the germline J gene. The chain employs TRBV6-2 or TRBV6-3 and TRBJ1-5; D is undetermined. The CDR3 extends over 13 amino acids. Germline V gene sequence: CDR1 MNHEY, CDR2 SVGEGT. Trimming cost V 8 bases and J 4 bases, with 12 bases left between them. CDR3 DNA, as far as it was read: TGTGCCAGCTCCGGGGTGGGGAATCAGCCC. It specifies CASSGVGNQP. The whole CDR3 region reads CASSGVGNQPQHF.

For this clone: The read is 3 residues too short to cover the CDR3 end, so that end is filled in from the germline J gene. The rearrangement links TRBV19 to TRBJ2-3; 7 bases agree with TRBD1. The CDR3 has 16 amino acids. The ends lost 0 bases at V and 1 base at J; junction bases unmatched: 4. Germline loops: CDR1 LNHDA, CDR2 SQIVND (reference sequence). Partial CDR3 DNA: TGTGCCAGTAGTATAGATCCGGGACAGCGCACAGATACG. Translation gives CASSIDPGQRTDT. In full, the CDR3 is CASSIDPGQRTDTQYF.

In the case of this clone: The read is 3 residues too short to cover the CDR3 end, so that end is filled in from the germline J gene. Other DNA sequences of this sample code for an identical CDR3. The chain uses TRBV30 and TRBJ1-2, with 7 bases identical to TRBD1. This CDR3 is built from 15 residues. The J segment lost 5 bases and the V segment lost 2 bases, leaving 11 bases of the junction unmatched. CDR1 and CDR2 from the germline V gene are GTSNPN and SVGIG (reference sequence). CDR3 DNA, as far as it was read: TGTGCCTGGAGTCGAACGGGACAGACAAATTATGGC. Translation: CAWSRTGQTNYG. The whole CDR3 is CAWSRTGQTNYGYTF.

In the case of this clone: The CDR3 end falls 3 residues outside the read, so it is completed with the germline J gene. The chain is built from TRBV20-1 and TRBJ1-6; TRBD1 aligns across 8 bases. Germline V CDR1 and CDR2: DFQATT, SNEGSKA (reference sequence). The CDR3 covers 13 residues. The junction had 3 bases not matched to a gene; V was cut back by 4 bases and J by 7 bases. The CDR3 reads CSATWDRNSPLHF. CDR3 DNA, as far as it was read: TGCAGTGCTACCTGGGACAGGAATTCACCC.

In regard to this clone: The read falls 3 residues short of the CDR3 end, and the missing part is taken from the germline J gene. The V gene is TRBV18, the J gene TRBJ1-1; weak D call: TRBD1 (6 bases). Germline V lookup: CDR1 KGHSH, CDR2 LQKENI. The V and J ends lost 5 bases and 3 bases respectively, with 16 bases between them. This CDR3 has 15 amino acids. The CDR3 loop is CASSTSQGPDTEAFF. Incomplete CDR3 DNA: TGTGCCAGCTCAACCAGCCAGGGGCCCGACACTGAA.

With regard to this clone: The read comes to an end 3 residues before the CDR3 does, leaving the germline J gene to fill in the end. The V and J genes are TRBV10-2 and TRBJ1-3, with TRBD1 matching over 9 bases. The CDR3 runs to 15 residues. Germline assignment: CDR1 WSHSY and CDR2 SAAADI. Unmatched junction bases numbered 3, after V lost 4 bases and J lost 2 bases. The CDR3 DNA, read in part, is TGCGCCAGCAGTGTAACAGGGGGCACTGGAAACACC. It specifies CASSVTGGTGNT. The entire CDR3 protein reads CASSVTGGTGNTIYF.

With respect to this clone: The missing CDR3 end, 3 residues past where the read stops, is filled in from the germline J gene. V and J are TRBV18 and TRBJ1-1; 8 positions agree with TRBD1. CDR3 size: 15 residues. V lost 4 bases and J lost 5; bases outside the gene matches: 9. Germline lookup yields CDR1 KGHSH and CDR2 LQKENI. The sequenced part of the CDR3 DNA is TGTGCCAGCTCACGTTATCAGGGGGCTAGGACTGAA. This sequence encodes CASSRYQGARTE. The whole CDR3 region reads CASSRYQGARTEAFF. Full variable domain (outside the CDR3, taken from reference TRBV18 and TRBJ1-1): NAGVMQNPRHLVRRRGQEARLRCSPMKGHSHVYWYRQLPEEGLKFMVYLQKENIIDESGMPKERFSAEFPKEGPSILRIQQVVRGDSAAYFCASSRYQGARTEAFFGQGTRLTVV.